The rows below give T cell receptor beta chains drawn from one sample of a study of cytomegalovirus exposure and HLA in healthy donors. Generated by immunoSEQ multiplex PCR, the TCRdb table keeps only in-frame clones and is missing some. Among fewer than 250,000 clones listed, about three quarters were seen once. Material for sequencing was PBMCs. The origin of the receptors is a man aged 35-49 years in good health and CMV-seronegative. CDR3s include the opening cysteine and the closing phenylalanine or tryptophan. The D gene is left open where the match is weak. The size of a clone is reported for some rows only, either as once, few or many, or as a class for expanded clones.

TRBJ2-2,15,NA,TRBD1,TRBV4-1,CASSHLTGGRGELFF,TGCGCCAGCAGCCACCTGACAGGGGGAAGGGGGGAGCTGTTTTTT
TRBJ1-4,14,NA,NA,TRBV27,CASSLYQGGGKLFF,TGTGCCAGCAGTTTATATCAGGGTGGTGGGAAACTGTTTTTT
TRBJ2-5,15,few,NA,TRBV15,CATSRSLQDEETQYF,TGTGCCACCAGCAGGAGTTTACAGGACGAAGAGACCCAGTACTTC
TRBJ2-3,18,NA,TRBD2,TRBV7-8,CASSLGGGGAGVIDTQYF,TGTGCCAGCAGCTTAGGAGGAGGAGGAGCGGGAGTTATAGATACGCAGTATTTT
TRBJ2-5,11,NA,NA,TRBV27,CATYSRETQYF,TGTGCCACCTACTCACGGGAGACCCAGTACTTC
TRBJ1-6,17,NA,NA,TRBV4-3,CASSQRGGGAYNSPLHF,TGCGCCAGCAGCCAACGTGGGGGGGGCGCGTATAATTCACCCCTCCACTTT
TRBJ1-2,13,NA,TRBD1,TRBV6-5,CASSATGDYGYTF,TGTGCCAGCAGTGCGACAGGGGACTATGGCTACACCTTC
TRBJ1-6,17,NA,NA,TRBV7-2,CASSLVPGPGRRSPLHF,TGTGCCAGCAGCTTAGTCCCAGGGCCGGGTAGAAGATCACCCCTCCACTTT
TRBJ1-3,14,NA,NA,TRBV10-3,CAISELLSGNTIYF,TGTGCCATCAGTGAGCTCCTCTCTGGAAACACCATATATTTT
TRBJ2-7,12,NA,TRBD2,TRBV18,CASSRGGFEQYF,TGTGCCAGCTCACGGGGGGGTTTCGAGCAGTACTTC
TRBJ2-7,15,NA,NA,TRBV21-1,CASSKISGGREGQYF,TGTGCCAGCAGCAAGATTTCAGGGGGCAGGGAGGGGCAGTACTTC
TRBJ2-7,13,NA,NA,TRBV5-6,CASSLPTATEQYF,TGTGCCAGCAGCCTCCCGACAGCTACGGAGCAGTACTTC
TRBJ2-2,17,once,TRBD2,TRBV7-3,CASSLIGGAGRAGELFF,TGTGCCAGCAGCTTAATCGGAGGGGCAGGGAGGGCCGGGGAGCTGTTTTTT
TRBJ2-1,16,NA,TRBD2,TRBV4-1,CASTRGAGESYNEQFF,TGCGCCAGCACCCGAGGGGCGGGGGAATCCTACAATGAGCAGTTCTTC
TRBJ2-1,12,NA,NA,TRBV11-3,CASSLDINEQFF,TGTGCCAGCAGCTTAGACATCAATGAGCAGTTCTTC
TRBJ2-7,12,NA,TRBD2,TRBV19,CASSLSGSEQYF,TGTGCCAGTAGTCTTAGCGGGAGCGAGCAGTACTTC
TRBJ1-2,14,NA,NA,TRBV30,CAWNAGLGVSGYTF,TGTGCCTGGAACGCCGGACTGGGCGTTTCTGGCTACACCTTC
TRBJ1-5,14,NA,TRBD1,TRBV15,CATSSETGSQPQHF,TGTGCCACCAGCAGTGAGACAGGGAGTCAGCCCCAGCATTTT
TRBJ2-7,14,NA,NA,TRBV27,CASAIGSPVLEQYF,TGTGCCAGCGCCATCGGGTCCCCCGTCTTGGAGCAGTACTTC
TRBJ2-3,14,NA,NA,TRBV5-1,CASSTGLYTDTQYF,TGCGCCAGCAGCACGGGACTTTACACAGATACGCAGTATTTT
TRBJ2-2,15,NA,TRBD2,TRBV2,CASSGVLAVTGELFF,TGTGCCAGCAGCGGGGTACTAGCGGTCACCGGGGAGCTGTTTTTT
TRBJ2-6,15,NA,NA,TRBV12-2,CASRQTVRGANVLTF,TGTGCAAGTCGCCAGACAGTTCGTGGGGCCAACGTCCTGACTTTC
TRBJ1-3,15,once,NA,TRBV9,CASSVEGFSGNTIYF,TGTGCCAGCAGCGTAGAGGGGTTCTCCGGAAACACCATATATTTT
TRBJ2-2,14,NA,NA,TRBV6-5,CASGSGTNTGELFF,TGTGCCAGCGGTAGCGGTACGAACACCGGGGAGCTGTTTTTT
TRBJ2-1,13,NA,NA,TRBV18,CASSPLSYNEQFF,TGTGCCAGCTCGCCACTATCCTACAATGAGCAGTTCTTC
TRBJ2-7,13,NA,NA,TRBV7-2,CASSLTGTYEQYF,TGTGCCAGCAGCCTCACGGGAACCTACGAGCAGTACTTC
TRBJ1-2,16,NA,NA,TRBV5-1,CASSLGQQRLRYGYTF,TGCGCCAGCAGCTTGGGACAGCAACGCCTGCGGTATGGCTACACCTTC
TRBJ2-1,16,NA,TRBD2,TRBV5-1,CASSRQTSGTYNEQFF,TGCGCCAGCAGCCGACAGACTAGCGGGACCTACAATGAGCAGTTCTTC
TRBJ1-3,15,NA,NA,TRBV7-8,CASSQGAYSGNTIYF,TGTGCCAGCAGCCAAGGGGCTTACTCTGGAAACACCATATATTTT
TRBJ2-3,15,NA,TRBD1,TRBV6-1,CASIKTGGRADTQYF,TGTGCCAGCATTAAGACAGGGGGTCGAGCAGATACGCAGTATTTT
TRBJ1-2,10,NA,NA,TRBV7-2,CASRATGYTF,TGTGCCAGCAGGGCCACGGGCTACACCTTC
TRBJ2-5,16,NA,TRBD2,TRBV28,CASTPGLAGGRETQYF,TGTGCCAGCACACCGGGACTAGCGGGAGGGCGAGAGACCCAGTACTTC
TRBJ1-4,12,NA,NA,TRBV18,CASSPSLEKLFF,TGTGCCAGCTCACCGTCATTGGAAAAACTGTTTTTT
TRBJ1-5,14,NA,NA,TRBV4-2,CASSQQYSNQPQHF,TGTGCCAGCAGCCAACAGTATAGCAATCAGCCCCAGCATTTT
TRBJ1-2,12,NA,NA,TRBV10-3,CAISEGAQGYTF,TGTGCCATCAGTGAGGGGGCGCAGGGCTACACCTTC
TRBJ2-3,19,NA,TRBD2,TRBV27,CASSLSASGRARTPDTQYF,TGTGCCAGCAGTTTATCGGCTAGCGGGAGGGCCAGGACCCCAGATACGCAGTATTTT
TRBJ1-4,14,NA,NA,TRBV6-6,CASSYSGVGEKLFF,TGTGCCAGCAGTTACTCAGGGGTCGGAGAAAAACTGTTTTTT
TRBJ2-2,15,NA,TRBD2,TRBV29-1,CSVETLAEKTGELFF,TGCAGCGTTGAAACTCTAGCGGAAAAAACCGGGGAGCTGTTTTTT
TRBJ2-5,14,NA,TRBD2,TRBV7-2,CASSASGIRETQYF,TGTGCCAGCAGCGCTAGCGGGATTAGAGAGACCCAGTACTTC